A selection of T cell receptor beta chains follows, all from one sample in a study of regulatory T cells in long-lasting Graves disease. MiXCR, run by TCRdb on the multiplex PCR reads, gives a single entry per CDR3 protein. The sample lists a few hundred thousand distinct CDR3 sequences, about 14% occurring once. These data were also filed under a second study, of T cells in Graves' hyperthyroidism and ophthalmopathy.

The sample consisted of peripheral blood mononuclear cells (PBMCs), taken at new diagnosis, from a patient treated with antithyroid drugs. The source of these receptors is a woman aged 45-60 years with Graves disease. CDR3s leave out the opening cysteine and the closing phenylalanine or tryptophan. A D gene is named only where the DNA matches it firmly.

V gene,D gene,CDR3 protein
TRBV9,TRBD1,ASQGVGLTNYGYT
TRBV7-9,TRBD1,ASSSPPTGNYYEQY
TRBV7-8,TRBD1,ASSLATGQGTFQETQY
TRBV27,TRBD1,ASSSQGVSTDTQY
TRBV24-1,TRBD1,ATSDPRGIQETQY
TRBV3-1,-,ASSQETGTKNSPLH
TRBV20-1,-,SASAPGGLSGSYNEQF
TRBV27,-,ASSLKGKLF
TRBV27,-,ASSAEDHHSYEQY
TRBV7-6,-,ASSLVRDGTDTQY
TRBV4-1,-,ASSQDPGGNQPQH
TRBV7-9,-,ASNRDGNEKLP
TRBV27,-,ASSDPANNEQF
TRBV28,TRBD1,ASRTSARGLEQPQH
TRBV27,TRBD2,ASSPNLGLAGGNEQF
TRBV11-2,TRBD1,ASSLGWTGSTDTQY
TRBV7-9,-,ASSKMVYSGNTIY
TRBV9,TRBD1,ASSPRQGKTGYGYT
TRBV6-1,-,ASSGRGFRVQH
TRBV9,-,ASSEEYQETQY
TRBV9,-,ASSPILGSNQPQH
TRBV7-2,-,ASSPRPPELYYEQY
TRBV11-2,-,ASSQAAGSFGYT
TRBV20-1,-,SAGPPGAYEQY
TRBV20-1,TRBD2,SAPVGGTSENNEQF
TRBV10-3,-,ASSSRAVPEWAKNIQY
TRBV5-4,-,ASSLDGRGEQF
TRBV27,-,ASRPEQGLQETQY
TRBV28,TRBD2,ASSLSGNTQY
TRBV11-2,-,ASSDWGADPEAF
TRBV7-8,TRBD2,ASSLRSPLAGVGEQF
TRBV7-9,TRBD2,ASSHTLAGAYQETQY
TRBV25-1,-,ASSVTAGIVEQY
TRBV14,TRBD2,ASSQGLAGVDYEQY
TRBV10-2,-,ASSSTSSGYEQY
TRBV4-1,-,ASSQGDLNTEAF
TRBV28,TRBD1,ASTGFWTGNYEQY
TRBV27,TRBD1,ASSTTGTANSPLH
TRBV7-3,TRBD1,ASSPPPPDLRDRGRKPYGYT
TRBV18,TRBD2,ASSLGTSGSGGNEQF
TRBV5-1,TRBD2,ASSFGAGDEQY